These T cell receptor beta chains were read from a single sample in a study of T-cell reconstitution after alpha-beta-depleted transplantation in children. Via MiXCR, TCRdb re-called the PCR reads, giving one row per CDR3 protein. The sample lists about 1,000,000 distinct CDR3 sequences; roughly 31% were seen once. This material consisted of PBMCs, mostly from graft donor cells, taken 360 days after TCRalphabeta/CD19-depleted stem cell transplant. The receptors shown here come from a boy younger than two who had a stem cell transplant for SCID, so the T cells may come from the graft donor. The CDR3 runs from the conserved cysteine through the conserved F or W. A D gene is named only where the DNA matches it firmly. Clone size is shown for a subset of rows, as once, few, many or a class of expanded clone.

j_call	v_call	d_call	clone_size	cdr3_aa	cdr3_nt
TRBJ2-7	TRBV24-1	.	few	CATSPGPGREQYF	TGTGCCACCAGTCCGGGACCGGGACGGGAGCAGTACTTC
TRBJ2-2	TRBV13	TRBD2	.	CASSQGTSGRNTGELFF	TGTGCCAGCAGCCAAGGGACTAGCGGGAGAAACACCGGGGAGCTGTTTTTT
TRBJ2-7	TRBV28	TRBD1	.	CASSTEIRTGNPYEQYF	TGTGCCAGCAGTACCGAGATTCGGACAGGAAATCCCTACGAGCAGTACTTC
TRBJ2-3	TRBV5-5	.	many	CASSFWTADTQYF	TGTGCCAGCAGCTTCTGGACAGCAGATACGCAGTATTTT
TRBJ2-1	TRBV12-3/TRBV12-4	.	few	CASSLLLAPYEQFF	TGTGCCAGCAGTTTATTGCTAGCCCCCTATGAGCAGTTCTTC
TRBJ2-2	TRBV7-2	TRBD1	.	CASRRDRGGTGELFF	TGTGCCAGCAGACGCGACAGGGGGGGGACCGGGGAGCTGTTTTTT
TRBJ1-1	TRBV6-5	.	many	CASSPTGTGNTEAFF	TGTGCCAGCAGTCCGACCGGGACGGGGAACACTGAAGCTTTCTTT
TRBJ2-7	TRBV5-1	.	.	CASSAEFSYEQYF	TGCGCCAGCAGCGCGGAGTTCTCCTACGAGCAGTACTTC
TRBJ2-2	TRBV4-1	.	.	CASSLARAAWTGELFF	TGCGCCAGCAGCCTTGCTCGGGCTGCCTGGACCGGGGAGCTGTTTTTT
TRBJ2-1	TRBV2	.	.	CASSEVTPNEQFF	TGTGCCAGCAGTGAAGTCACCCCAAATGAGCAGTTCTTC
TRBJ1-1	TRBV12-3/TRBV12-4	.	.	CASSLRSNMNTEAFF	TGTGCCAGCAGTTTACGGAGTAATATGAACACTGAAGCTTTCTTT
TRBJ2-3	TRBV29-1	TRBD1	few	CSVPQGDTQYF	TGCAGCGTGCCACAGGGGGATACGCAGTATTTT
TRBJ1-1	TRBV20-1	.	few	CSASRDSLSYPEAFF	TGCAGTGCTAGCAGAGACAGTTTAAGTTACCCTGAAGCTTTCTTT
TRBJ1-3	TRBV6-5	TRBD1	.	CASSYSIGQGSGNTIYF	TGTGCCAGCAGTTACTCGATAGGACAGGGGTCAGGAAACACCATATATTTT
TRBJ2-5	TRBV7-9	.	few	CASSLLPPQYQETQYF	TGTGCCAGCAGCTTACTGCCACCTCAGTACCAAGAGACCCAGTACTTC
TRBJ2-5	TRBV29-1	TRBD2	few	CSVQLAGVGETQYF	TGCAGCGTTCAACTAGCGGGGGTGGGAGAGACCCAGTACTTC
TRBJ2-5	TRBV5-1	TRBD1	.	CASSSTGGRQETQYF	TGCGCCAGCAGCTCAACAGGGGGCAGGCAAGAGACCCAGTACTTC
TRBJ2-1	TRBV29-1	.	.	CSSALANEQFF	TGCAGCTCGGCCCTAGCTAATGAGCAGTTCTTC
TRBJ2-1	TRBV10-2	TRBD2	.	CASNPQGTSGGGEQFF	TGCGCCAGCAACCCACAGGGGACTAGCGGGGGCGGTGAGCAGTTCTTC
TRBJ2-5	TRBV29-1	.	.	CSVDKSKGTQYF	TGCAGCGTCGACAAGTCTAAGGGGACCCAGTACTTC
TRBJ2-3	TRBV6-1	.	.	CASSLNRGATDTQYF	TGTGCCAGCAGCCTAAATCGGGGGGCCACAGATACGCAGTATTTT
TRBJ2-7	TRBV10-3	.	few	CAISESYGSYEQYF	TGTGCCATCAGTGAGTCATACGGGTCCTACGAGCAGTACTTC
TRBJ2-4	TRBV25-1	.	.	CASSVIGDGKNIQYF	TGTGCCAGCAGTGTTATTGGGGACGGGAAAAACATTCAGTACTTC
TRBJ1-2	TRBV6-5	.	.	CASSLQGISYGYTF	TGTGCCAGCAGTTTGCAGGGGATCAGCTATGGCTACACCTTC
TRBJ2-3	TRBV7-2	TRBD2	.	CASSLRPWEGRRTRSTDTQYF	TGTGCCAGCAGCTTGCGCCCATGGGAGGGGCGAAGGACTAGAAGCACAGATACGCAGTATTTT
TRBJ2-2	TRBV20-1	.	many	CSAPRQGRNTGELFF	TGCAGTGCTCCCCGACAAGGAAGAAACACCGGGGAGCTGTTTTTT
TRBJ1-5	TRBV7-8	.	few	CASSLPRAGSYQPQHF	TGTGCCAGCAGCTTACCACGGGCAGGGTCGTATCAGCCCCAGCATTTT
TRBJ1-1	TRBV7-6	TRBD1	few	CASSRYYRGDTEAFF	TGTGCCAGCAGCCGATATTACAGGGGGGACACTGAAGCTTTCTTT
TRBJ2-1	TRBV12-3/TRBV12-4	TRBD2	few	CASSPLAHNEQFF	TGTGCCAGCAGTCCACTAGCGCACAATGAGCAGTTCTTC
TRBJ1-1	TRBV29-1	.	few	CSVLKRDTEAFF	TGCAGCGTGTTGAAGAGGGACACTGAAGCTTTCTTT
TRBJ2-2	TRBV7-8	.	.	CASSTHDRGLGGELFF	TGTGCCAGCAGCACTCACGACAGGGGACTAGGCGGGGAGCTGTTTTTT